A selection of T cell receptor beta chains follows, all from one sample in a study of radiotherapy plus CTLA-4 blockade in lung cancer. Produced via immunoSEQ multiplex PCR; TCRdb's table is partial and in-frame only. The sample has approximately 50,000 clones, 70% to 85% seen once. The sequences come from peripheral blood, collected from a patient treated with radiotherapy plus ipilimumab. The origin of the receptors is a human donor with non-small cell lung cancer whose response to radiotherapy plus ipilimumab could not be evaluated. CDR3s include the opening cysteine and the closing phenylalanine or tryptophan. The D gene is left open where the match is weak. Part of the rows lack a size; the others show once, few, many or a class for expanded clones.

V	J	D	size	CDR3	DNA
TRBV19	TRBJ2-3	TRBD1	NA	CASSTRQGALDTQYF	TGTGCCAGTAGTACCCGACAGGGGGCCTTGGATACGCAGTATTTT
TRBV27	TRBJ2-7	TRBD1	NA	CASNRQGSSYEQYF	TGTGCCAGCAACCGACAGGGGAGCTCCTACGAGCAGTACTTC
TRBV5-1	TRBJ2-2	TRBD2	NA	CASTSGGSNTGELFF	TGCGCCAGCACTAGCGGGGGGTCTAACACCGGGGAGCTGTTTTTT
TRBV7-9	TRBJ2-5	NA	NA	CASSLDLLAETQYF	TGTGCCAGCAGCTTAGATCTGCTAGCCGAGACCCAGTACTTC
TRBV28	TRBJ2-7	TRBD1	NA	CASSIGTGGWKYEQYF	TGTGCCAGCAGTATCGGGACAGGGGGCTGGAAATACGAGCAGTACTTC
TRBV28	TRBJ2-2	NA	NA	CASSSKNWTPRGELFF	TGTGCCAGCAGTTCCAAAAACTGGACACCCAGAGGGGAGCTGTTTTTT
TRBV27	TRBJ1-2	TRBD1	NA	CASSSSGQDSYGYTF	TGTGCCAGCAGTTCATCCGGACAGGACAGCTATGGCTACACCTTC
TRBV4-3	TRBJ1-5	NA	NA	CASSQDPSNSNQPQHF	TGCGCCAGCAGCCAAGACCCATCTAATAGCAATCAGCCCCAGCATTTT
TRBV5-4	TRBJ1-1	NA	NA	CASRMGPNDAFF	TGTGCCAGCAGAATGGGCCCCAACGACGCTTTCTTT
TRBV10-2	TRBJ2-5	TRBD1	NA	CASSGTGTATETQYF	TGCGCCAGCAGTGGGACCGGGACAGCGACGGAGACCCAGTACTTC
TRBV4-2	TRBJ1-2	TRBD1	NA	CASSRGDRGYGYTF	TGTGCCAGCAGCCGGGGGGACAGGGGCTATGGCTACACCTTC
TRBV30	TRBJ2-7	NA	NA	CAWRDTGRDLYEQYF	TGTGCCTGGAGGGACACAGGGAGAGACCTCTACGAGCAGTACTTC
TRBV28	TRBJ2-2	TRBD1	NA	CAGQGTTGELFF	TGTGCTGGACAGGGGACCACCGGGGAGCTGTTTTTT
TRBV19	TRBJ2-7	TRBD1	NA	CASRKTGVNYEQYF	TGTGCCAGTAGGAAAACAGGGGTTAACTACGAGCAGTACTTC
TRBV7-2	TRBJ2-4	TRBD2	NA	CASNPTGGPIQYF	TGTGCCAGCAACCCCACGGGGGGGCCAATCCAGTACTTC
TRBV28	TRBJ2-7	TRBD1	NA	CASSQTGREQYF	TGTGCCAGCAGTCAGACAGGGCGAGAGCAGTACTTC
TRBV7-2	TRBJ2-7	TRBD1	NA	CASSYRQGGRYEQYF	TGTGCCAGCAGCTATAGACAGGGCGGTAGGTACGAGCAGTACTTC
TRBV5-4	TRBJ1-2	TRBD1	NA	CASSRQGGNYGYTF	TGTGCCAGCAGCCGACAGGGTGGTAACTATGGCTACACCTTC
TRBV2	TRBJ2-1	TRBD2	NA	CASRAGGPYNEQFF	TGTGCCAGCAGGGCGGGGGGACCCTACAATGAGCAGTTCTTC
TRBV5-1	TRBJ2-2	TRBD2	NA	CASSLNPSGQNTGELFF	TGCGCCAGCAGCCTCAACCCTAGCGGGCAAAACACCGGGGAGCTGTTTTTT
TRBV5-1	TRBJ2-5	NA	NA	CASSLGGQGETQYF	TGCGCCAGCAGCTTGGGAGGGCAGGGGGAGACCCAGTACTTC
TRBV5-1	TRBJ1-2	NA	NA	CASSTGDTNYGYTF	TGCGCCAGCAGTACCGGGGACACTAACTATGGCTACACCTTC
TRBV7-2	TRBJ2-7	TRBD1	NA	CASSLELYRGDEQYF	TGTGCCAGCAGCTTAGAACTGTACAGGGGGGACGAGCAGTACTTC
TRBV21-1	TRBJ2-7	NA	NA	CASSAHRRGYEQYF	TGTGCCAGCAGCGCTCACAGAAGGGGGTACGAGCAGTACTTC
TRBV11-2	TRBJ2-7	NA	NA	CASSLGGGPYEQYF	TGTGCCAGCAGCTTAGGGGGGGGCCCCTACGAGCAGTACTTC
TRBV5-5	TRBJ2-7	NA	NA	CASSFSSGYEQYF	TGTGCCAGCAGCTTTAGCAGTGGCTACGAGCAGTACTTC
TRBV7-9	TRBJ2-7	NA	NA	CASSQDAGHYEQYF	TGTGCCAGCAGCCAAGATGCGGGGCATTACGAGCAGTACTTC
TRBV19	TRBJ1-1	NA	NA	CASSISLGRGNTEAFF	TGTGCCAGTAGTATAAGTCTTGGACGGGGGAACACTGAAGCTTTCTTT
TRBV5-6	TRBJ2-1	TRBD2	NA	CASSLVGFGGGNEQFF	TGTGCCAGCAGCTTGGTCGGGTTCGGGGGGGGCAATGAGCAGTTCTTC
TRBV7-2	TRBJ2-5	TRBD1	once	CASSLNRGRETQYF	TGTGCCAGCAGCTTAAACAGGGGGAGGGAGACCCAGTACTTC